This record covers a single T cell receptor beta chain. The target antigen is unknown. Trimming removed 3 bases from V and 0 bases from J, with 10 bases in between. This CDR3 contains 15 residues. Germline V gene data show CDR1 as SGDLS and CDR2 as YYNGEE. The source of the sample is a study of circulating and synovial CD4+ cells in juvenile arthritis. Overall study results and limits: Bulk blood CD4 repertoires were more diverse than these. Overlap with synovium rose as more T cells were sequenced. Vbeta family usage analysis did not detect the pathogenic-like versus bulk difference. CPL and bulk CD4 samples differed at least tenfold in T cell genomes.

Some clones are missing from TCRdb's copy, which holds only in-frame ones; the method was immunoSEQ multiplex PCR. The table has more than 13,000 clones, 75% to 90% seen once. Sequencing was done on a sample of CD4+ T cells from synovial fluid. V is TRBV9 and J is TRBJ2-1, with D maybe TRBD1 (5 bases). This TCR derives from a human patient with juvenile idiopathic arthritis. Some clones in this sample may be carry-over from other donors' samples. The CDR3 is CASSETGHSYNEQFF. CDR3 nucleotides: TGTGCCAGCAGCGAAACAGGTCACTCCTACAATGAGCAGTTCTTC.